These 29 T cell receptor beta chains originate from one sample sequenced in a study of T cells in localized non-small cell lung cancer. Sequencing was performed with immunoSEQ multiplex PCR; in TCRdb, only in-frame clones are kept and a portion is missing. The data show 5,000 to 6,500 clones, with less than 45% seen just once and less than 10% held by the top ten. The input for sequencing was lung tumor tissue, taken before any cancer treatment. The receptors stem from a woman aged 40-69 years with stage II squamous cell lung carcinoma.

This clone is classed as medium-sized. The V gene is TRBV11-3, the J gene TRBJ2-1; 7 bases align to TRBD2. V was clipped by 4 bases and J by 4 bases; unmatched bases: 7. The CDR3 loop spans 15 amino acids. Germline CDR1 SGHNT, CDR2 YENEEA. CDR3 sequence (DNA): TGTGCCAGCAGCTCCGGACTAGGCGGGTACAATGAGCAGTTCTTC. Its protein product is CASSSGLGGYNEQFF.

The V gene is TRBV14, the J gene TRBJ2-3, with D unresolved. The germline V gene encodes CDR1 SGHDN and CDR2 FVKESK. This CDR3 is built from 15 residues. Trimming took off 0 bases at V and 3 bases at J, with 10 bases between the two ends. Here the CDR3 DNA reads TGTGCCAGCAGCCAAGATCAGATTGGGACAGATACGCAGTATTTT. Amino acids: CASSQDQIGTDTQYF.

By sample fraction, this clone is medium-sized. The CDR3 coding sequence is TGTGCCAGCAGTCCAAGTGGCCAAGAGACCCAGTACTTC. Protein: CASSPSGQETQYF. The V gene is TRBV6-8, the J gene TRBJ2-5; D not resolved. Germline lookup yields CDR1 MNHGY and CDR2 SAAAGT. CDR3 length: 13 amino acids. Trimming took off 5 bases at V and 1 base at J, with 8 bases between the two ends.

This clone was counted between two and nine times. CDR3: CASSVEENTEAFF. The CDR3 region has the DNA TGTGCCAGCAGTGTTGAAGAGAACACTGAAGCTTTCTTT. V usage is TRBV9 and J usage is TRBJ1-1; D is ambiguous. CDR1 SGDLS and CDR2 YYNGEE come from the germline V gene. The CDR3 consists of 13 residues. Trimming stripped 5 bases from V and 1 base from J, with 9 bases between.

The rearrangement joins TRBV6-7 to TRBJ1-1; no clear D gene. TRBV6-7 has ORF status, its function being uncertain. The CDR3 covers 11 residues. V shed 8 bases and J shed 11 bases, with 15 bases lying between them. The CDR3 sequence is CASVESADAFF. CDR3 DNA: TGTGCCAGCGTGGAGTCAGCGGACGCTTTCTTT.

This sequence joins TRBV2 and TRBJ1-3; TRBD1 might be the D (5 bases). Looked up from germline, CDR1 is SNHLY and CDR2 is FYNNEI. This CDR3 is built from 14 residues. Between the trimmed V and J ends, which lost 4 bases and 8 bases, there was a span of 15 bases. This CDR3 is CASSVGGGEDTIYF. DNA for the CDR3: TGTGCCAGCAGTGTCGGGGGAGGTGAGGACACCATATATTTT.

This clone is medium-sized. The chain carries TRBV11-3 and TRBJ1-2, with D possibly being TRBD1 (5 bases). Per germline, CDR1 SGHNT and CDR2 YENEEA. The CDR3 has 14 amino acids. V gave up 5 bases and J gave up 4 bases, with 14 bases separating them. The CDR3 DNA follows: TGTGCCAGCAGCCCCAGGGACGGCCGCTATGGCTACACCTTC. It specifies CASSPRDGRYGYTF.

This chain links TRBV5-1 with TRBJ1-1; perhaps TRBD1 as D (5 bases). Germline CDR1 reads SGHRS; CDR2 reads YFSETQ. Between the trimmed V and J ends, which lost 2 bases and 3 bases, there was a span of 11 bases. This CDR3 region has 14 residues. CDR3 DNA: TGCGCCAGCAGCTTAGGGAGGGGTTACACTGAAGCTTTCTTT. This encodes CASSLGRGYTEAFF.

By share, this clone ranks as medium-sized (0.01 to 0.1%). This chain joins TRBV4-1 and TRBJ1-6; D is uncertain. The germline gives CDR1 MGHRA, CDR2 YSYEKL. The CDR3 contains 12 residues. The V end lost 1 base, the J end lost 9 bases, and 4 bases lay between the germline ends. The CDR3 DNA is TGCGCCAGCAGCCAAGGGCCTTCACCCCTCCACTTT. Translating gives CASSQGPSPLHF.

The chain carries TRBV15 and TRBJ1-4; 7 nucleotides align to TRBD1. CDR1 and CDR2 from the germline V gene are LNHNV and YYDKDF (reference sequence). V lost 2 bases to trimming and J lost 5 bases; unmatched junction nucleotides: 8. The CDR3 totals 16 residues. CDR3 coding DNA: TGTGCCACCAGCAGACTGGGACAGCAGCTGAATGAAAAACTGTTTTTT. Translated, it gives CATSRLGQQLNEKLFF.

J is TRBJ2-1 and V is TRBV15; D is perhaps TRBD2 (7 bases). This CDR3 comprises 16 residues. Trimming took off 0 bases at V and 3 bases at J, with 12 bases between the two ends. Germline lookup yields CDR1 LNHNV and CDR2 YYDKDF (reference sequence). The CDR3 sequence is CATSRDPGGHYNEQFF. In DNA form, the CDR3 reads TGTGCCACCAGCAGAGATCCGGGGGGCCACTACAATGAGCAGTTCTTC.

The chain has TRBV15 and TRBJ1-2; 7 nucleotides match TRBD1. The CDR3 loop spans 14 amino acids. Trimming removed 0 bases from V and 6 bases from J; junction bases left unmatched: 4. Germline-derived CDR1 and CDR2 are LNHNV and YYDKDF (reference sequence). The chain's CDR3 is CATSREIGGNGYTF. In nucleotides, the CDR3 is TGTGCCACCAGCAGAGAAATAGGGGGCAATGGCTACACCTTC.

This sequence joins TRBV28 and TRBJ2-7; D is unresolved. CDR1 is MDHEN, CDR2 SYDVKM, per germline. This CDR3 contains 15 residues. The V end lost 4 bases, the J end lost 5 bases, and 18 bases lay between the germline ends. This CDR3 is CASSSPRLSANEQYF. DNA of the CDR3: TGTGCCAGCAGTTCGCCCCGGCTGAGCGCAAACGAGCAGTACTTC.

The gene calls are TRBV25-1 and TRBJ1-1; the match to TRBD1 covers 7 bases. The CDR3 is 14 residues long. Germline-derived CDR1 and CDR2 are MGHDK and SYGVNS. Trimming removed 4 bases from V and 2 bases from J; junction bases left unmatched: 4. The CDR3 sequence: CASSVGTANTEAFF. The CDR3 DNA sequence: TGTGCCAGCAGTGTTGGGACAGCTAACACTGAAGCTTTCTTT.

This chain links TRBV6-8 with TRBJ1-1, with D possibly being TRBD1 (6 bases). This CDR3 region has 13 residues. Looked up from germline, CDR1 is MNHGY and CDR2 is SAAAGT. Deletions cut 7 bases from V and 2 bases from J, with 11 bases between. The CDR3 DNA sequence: TGTGCCAGCAAAATACAGGGTAACACTGAAGCTTTCTTT. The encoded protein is CASKIQGNTEAFF.

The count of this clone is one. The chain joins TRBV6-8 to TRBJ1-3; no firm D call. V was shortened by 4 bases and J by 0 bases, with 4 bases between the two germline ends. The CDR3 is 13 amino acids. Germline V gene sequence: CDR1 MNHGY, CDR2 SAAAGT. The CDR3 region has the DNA TGTGCCAGCAGTTCCATCTCTGGAAACACCATATATTTT. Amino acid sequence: CASSSISGNTIYF.

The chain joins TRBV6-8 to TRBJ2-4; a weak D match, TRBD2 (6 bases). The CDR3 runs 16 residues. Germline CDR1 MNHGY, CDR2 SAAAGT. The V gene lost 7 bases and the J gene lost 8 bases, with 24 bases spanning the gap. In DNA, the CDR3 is TGTGCCAGCAAGCGAGGAGGGTCTCTTCATAGGGACATTCAGTACTTC. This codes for CASKRGGSLHRDIQYF.

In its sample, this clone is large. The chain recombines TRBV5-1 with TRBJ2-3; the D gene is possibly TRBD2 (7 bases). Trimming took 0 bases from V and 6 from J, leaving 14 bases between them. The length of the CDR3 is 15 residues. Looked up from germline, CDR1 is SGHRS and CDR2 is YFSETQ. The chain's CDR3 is CASSLERGGPDTQYF. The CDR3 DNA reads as TGCGCCAGCAGCTTGGAGAGGGGGGGGCCGGATACGCAGTATTTT.

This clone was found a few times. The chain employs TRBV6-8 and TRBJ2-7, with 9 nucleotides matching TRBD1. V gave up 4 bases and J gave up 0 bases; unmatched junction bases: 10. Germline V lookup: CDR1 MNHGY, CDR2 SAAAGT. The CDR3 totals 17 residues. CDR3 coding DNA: TGTGCCAGCAGTTCTCTTCTTACAGGGGGCCTCTCCTACGAGCAGTACTTC. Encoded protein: CASSSLLTGGLSYEQYF.

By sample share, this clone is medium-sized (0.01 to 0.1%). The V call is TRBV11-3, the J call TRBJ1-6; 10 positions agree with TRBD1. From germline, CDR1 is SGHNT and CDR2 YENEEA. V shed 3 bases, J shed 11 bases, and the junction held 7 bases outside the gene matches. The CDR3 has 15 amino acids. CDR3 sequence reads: CASSLGGQGSPPLHF. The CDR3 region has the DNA TGTGCCAGCAGCTTGGGGGGACAGGGGTCTCCACCCCTCCACTTT.

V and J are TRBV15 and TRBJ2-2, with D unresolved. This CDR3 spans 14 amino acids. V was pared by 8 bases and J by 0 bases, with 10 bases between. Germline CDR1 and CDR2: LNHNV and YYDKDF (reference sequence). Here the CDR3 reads CATHKGSNTGELFF. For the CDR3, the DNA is TGTGCCACCCACAAGGGCTCGAACACCGGGGAGCTGTTTTTT.

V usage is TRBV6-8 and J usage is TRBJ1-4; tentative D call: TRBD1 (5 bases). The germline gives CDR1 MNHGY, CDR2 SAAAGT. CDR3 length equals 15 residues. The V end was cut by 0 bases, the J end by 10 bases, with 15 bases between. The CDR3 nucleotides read TGTGCCAGCAGTTACTCGATAGGGACCGGGGGAAAACTGTTTTTT. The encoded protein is CASSYSIGTGGKLFF.

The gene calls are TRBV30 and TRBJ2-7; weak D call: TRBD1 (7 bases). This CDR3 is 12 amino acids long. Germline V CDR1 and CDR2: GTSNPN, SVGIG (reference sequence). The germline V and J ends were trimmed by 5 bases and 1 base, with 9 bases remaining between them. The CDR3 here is CAWAGQSYEQYF. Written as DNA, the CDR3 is TGTGCCTGGGCGGGACAGTCCTACGAGCAGTACTTC.

CDR3 amino acids: CASGRGDMNTEAFF. DNA of the CDR3: TGTGCCAGTGGCCGAGGGGACATGAACACTGAAGCTTTCTTT. This chain connects TRBV19 to TRBJ1-1; perhaps TRBD1 as D (6 bases). Trimming took 8 bases from V and 0 from J, leaving 13 bases between them. CDR3 length: 14 residues. From germline, CDR1 is LNHDA and CDR2 SQIVND (reference sequence). Using reference TRBV19 and TRBJ1-1 for the parts outside the CDR3, the full variable domain is DGGITQSPKYLFRKEGQNVTLSCEQNLNHDAMYWYRQDPGQGLRLIYYSQIVNDFQKGDIAEGYSVSREKKESFPLTVTSAQKNPTAFYLCASGRGDMNTEAFFGQGTRLTVV.

CDR3: CAWSPLNTEAFF. DNA of the CDR3: TGTGCCTGGAGTCCGTTGAACACTGAAGCTTTCTTT. The genes are TRBV30 and TRBJ1-1; D uncertain. The CDR3 sequence is 12 residues long. V dropped 2 bases and J dropped 0 bases, with 4 bases sitting between them. Germline V gene lookup returns CDR1 GTSNPN and CDR2 SVGIG (reference sequence).

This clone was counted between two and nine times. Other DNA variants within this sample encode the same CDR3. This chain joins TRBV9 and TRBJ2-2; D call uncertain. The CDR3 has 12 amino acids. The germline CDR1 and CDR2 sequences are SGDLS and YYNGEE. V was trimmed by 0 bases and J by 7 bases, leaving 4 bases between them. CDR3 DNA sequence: TGTGCCAGCAGCGTAGACGTCGGGGAGCTGTTTTTT. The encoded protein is CASSVDVGELFF.

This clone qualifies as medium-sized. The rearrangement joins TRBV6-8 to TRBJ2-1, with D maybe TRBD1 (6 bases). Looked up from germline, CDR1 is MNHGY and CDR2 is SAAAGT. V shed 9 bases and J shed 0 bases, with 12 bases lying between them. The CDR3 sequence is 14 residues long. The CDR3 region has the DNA TGTGCCAGTCACAGGGTGGCCTCCTACAATGAGCAGTTCTTC. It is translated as CASHRVASYNEQFF.

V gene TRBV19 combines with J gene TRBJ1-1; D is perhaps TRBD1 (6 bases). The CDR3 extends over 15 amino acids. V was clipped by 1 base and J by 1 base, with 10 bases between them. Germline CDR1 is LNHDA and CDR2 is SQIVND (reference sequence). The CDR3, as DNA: TGTGCCAGTAGTATAGGACAGGTTAGGAACACTGAAGCTTTCTTT. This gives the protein CASSIGQVRNTEAFF.

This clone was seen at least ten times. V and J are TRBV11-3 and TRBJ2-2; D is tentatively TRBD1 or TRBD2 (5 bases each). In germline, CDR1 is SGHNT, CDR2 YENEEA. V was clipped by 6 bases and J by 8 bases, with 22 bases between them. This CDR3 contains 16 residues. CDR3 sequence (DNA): TGTGCCAGCAGACCGAAACGGGACGGTTTTAGGGGGGAGCTGTTTTTT. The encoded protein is CASRPKRDGFRGELFF.